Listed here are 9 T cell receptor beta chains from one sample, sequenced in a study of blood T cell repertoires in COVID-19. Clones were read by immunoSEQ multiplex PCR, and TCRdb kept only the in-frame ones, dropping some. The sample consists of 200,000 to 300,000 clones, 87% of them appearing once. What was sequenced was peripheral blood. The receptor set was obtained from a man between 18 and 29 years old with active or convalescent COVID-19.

The CDR3 here is CASSLGSGGPYEQYF. In DNA form, the CDR3 reads TGTGCCAGCAGTTTAGGATCGGGAGGGCCCTACGAGCAGTACTTC. The rearrangement links TRBV27 to TRBJ2-7; 8 bases agree with TRBD2. Germline V gene data show CDR1 as MNHEY and CDR2 as SMNVEV (reference sequence). The junction had 5 bases not matched to a gene; V was cut back by 2 bases and J by 2 bases. This CDR3 has 15 amino acids.

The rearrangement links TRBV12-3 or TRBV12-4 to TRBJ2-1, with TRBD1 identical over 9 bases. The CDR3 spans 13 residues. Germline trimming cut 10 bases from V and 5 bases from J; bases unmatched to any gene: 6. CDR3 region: CATQGASNNEQFF. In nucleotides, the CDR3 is TGTGCCACACAGGGGGCGTCTAACAATGAGCAGTTCTTC.

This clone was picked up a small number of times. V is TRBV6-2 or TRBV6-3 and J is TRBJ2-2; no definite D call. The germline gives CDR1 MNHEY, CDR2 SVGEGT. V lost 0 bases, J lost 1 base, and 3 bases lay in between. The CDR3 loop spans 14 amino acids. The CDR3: CASSYSRNTGELFF. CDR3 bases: TGTGCCAGCAGTTACTCCAGGAACACCGGGGAGCTGTTTTTT.

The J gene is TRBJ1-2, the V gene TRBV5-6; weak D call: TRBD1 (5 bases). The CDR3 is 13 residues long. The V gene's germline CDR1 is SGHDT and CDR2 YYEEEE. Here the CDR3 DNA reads TGTGCATGCAGCGGGGGGTTGGACTATGGCTACACCTTC. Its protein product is CACSGGLDYGYTF.

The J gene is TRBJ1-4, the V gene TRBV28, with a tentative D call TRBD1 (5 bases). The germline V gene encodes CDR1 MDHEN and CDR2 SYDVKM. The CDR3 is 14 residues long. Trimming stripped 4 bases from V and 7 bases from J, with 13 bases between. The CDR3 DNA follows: TGTGCCAGCAGTTATATTGGGGGAGGTGAAAAACTGTTTTTT. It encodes CASSYIGGGEKLFF.

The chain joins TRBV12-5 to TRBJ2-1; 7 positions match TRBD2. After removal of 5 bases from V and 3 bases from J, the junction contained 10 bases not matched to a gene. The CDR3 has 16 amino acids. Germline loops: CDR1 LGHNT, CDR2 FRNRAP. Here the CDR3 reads CASGPPRLACYNEQFF. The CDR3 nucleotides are TGTGCTAGTGGTCCCCCACGACTAGCCTGCTACAATGAGCAGTTCTTC.

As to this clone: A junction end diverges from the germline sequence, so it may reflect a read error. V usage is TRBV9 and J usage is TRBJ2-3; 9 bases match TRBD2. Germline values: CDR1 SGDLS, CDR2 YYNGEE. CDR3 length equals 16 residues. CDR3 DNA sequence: TGTGCCAGCAGCCCCAGCAGACTAGCGGCAACAGATACGCGGTATTTT. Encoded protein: CASSPSRLAATDTRYF. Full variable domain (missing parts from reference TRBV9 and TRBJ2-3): DSGVTQTPKHLITATGQRVTLRCSPRSGDLSVYWYQQSLDQGLQFLIQYYNGEERAKGNILERFSAQQFPDLHSELNLSSLELGDSALYFCASSPSRLAATDTRYFGPGTRLTVL.

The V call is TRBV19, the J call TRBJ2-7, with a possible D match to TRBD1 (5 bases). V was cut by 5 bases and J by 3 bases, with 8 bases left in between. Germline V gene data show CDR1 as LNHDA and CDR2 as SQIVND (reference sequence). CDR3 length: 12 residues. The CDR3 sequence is CASSSTGYEQYF. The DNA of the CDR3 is TGTGCCAGTAGTTCCACAGGCTACGAGCAGTACTTC.

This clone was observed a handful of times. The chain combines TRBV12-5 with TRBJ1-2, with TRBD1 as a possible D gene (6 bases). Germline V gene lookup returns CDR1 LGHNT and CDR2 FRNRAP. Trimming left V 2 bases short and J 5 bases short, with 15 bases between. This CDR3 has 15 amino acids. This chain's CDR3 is CASGLITGGRYGYTF. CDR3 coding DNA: TGTGCTAGTGGTTTGATAACGGGGGGGCGTTATGGCTACACCTTC.